This TCR beta chain was recovered during a study of blood T cells in healthy people across ages. The study, taken as a whole, reports: Reliance upon unsorted PBMCs precluded definitive naive versus antigen-experienced comparison. Strong correlation was found linking TCR beta diversity to naive T cell percentage.

With regard to this clonotype: What it binds is unknown.

With a J-beta primer mix and a sample-barcoded 5' primer, a second PCR ran about 7 to 12 cycles. Each CDR3 protein gets one entry after TCRdb re-called the 5' RACE reads with MiXCR. Seen here are around 1,000,000 distinct CDR3 sequences, roughly 24% observed once, and the top ten hold around 0.75%. This same sample was also taken into another study, of T cells of mothers and their children.

The TCR was taken from a girl aged 2-9 years in good health. Sequenced sample: blood.

The CDR3 DNA reads as TGCAGTGCTAGAAGCCAGGGGACTTACGAGCAGTACTTC. Translating gives CSARSQGTYEQYF. This chain links TRBV20-1 with TRBJ2-1; D is possibly TRBD1 or TRBD2 (6 bases each). The J call may not be correct, given that the DNA end is closer to TRBJ2-7. The germline V gene encodes CDR1 DFQATT and CDR2 SNEGSKA (reference sequence). The CDR3 loop spans 13 amino acids.